Shown below are 17 T cell receptor beta chains from a single sample sequenced in a study of post-analysis software for immune sequencing data. Findings and caveats of the study: TRBV segments more frequent in patients than in controls numbered a few and included TRBV5-6, TRBV5-1 and TRBV20-1.

Carried by the TCR beta cDNA libraries were unique molecular identifiers. TCRdb called the PCR reads again in MiXCR, with one record for every CDR3 protein. The table includes approximately 360,000 distinct CDR3 sequences, less than 35% detected once. These receptors have no identified antigens. The material sequenced was blood. All receptors derive from a girl aged 10 to 17 with multiple sclerosis.

CDR3 protein: CASSSRTAVSQFF. In nucleotides, the CDR3 is TGTGCCAGCAGTTCCCGGACAGCCGTTTCTCAGTTCTTC. This chain links TRBV12-3 or TRBV12-4 with TRBJ2-1, with D perhaps matching TRBD1 (6 bases). The V gene lost 4 bases and the J gene lost 13 bases, with 17 bases spanning the gap. The CDR3 runs to 13 residues.

The V and J genes are TRBV4-3 and TRBJ2-3, with a possible D match to TRBD1 (6 bases). Deletions cut 5 bases from V and 4 bases from J, with 13 bases between. The length of the CDR3 is 14 residues. Germline-derived CDR1 and CDR2 are LGHNA and YSLEER. CDR3 sequence (DNA): TGCGCCAGCAGCTGGGGGCCAATTCCAGATACGCAGTATTTT. Translating gives CASSWGPIPDTQYF.

This chain uses TRBV5-5 with TRBJ1-6; tentative D call: TRBD1 (6 bases). The CDR3 runs to 18 residues. The V end lost 2 bases, the J end lost 0 bases, and 15 bases lay between the germline ends. Germline assignment: CDR1 SGHKS and CDR2 YYEKEE (reference sequence). CDR3 coding DNA: TGTGCCAGCAGCTTTAAACAGGGACTGAGCTCCTATAATTCACCCCTCCACTTT. This codes for CASSFKQGLSSYNSPLHF. The full variable domain, completed using reference TRBV5-5 and TRBJ1-6, is DAGVTQSPTHLIKTRGQQVTLRCSPISGHKSVSWYQQVLGQGPQFIFQYYEKEERGRGNFPDRFSARQFPNYSSELNVNALLLGDSALYLCASSFKQGLSSYNSPLHFGNGTRLTVT.

The genes are TRBV9 and TRBJ2-7; D call uncertain. Germline CDR1 SGDLS, CDR2 YYNGEE. This CDR3 contains 14 residues. Trimming removed 3 bases at V and 7 bases at J, with 17 bases between. CDR3 nucleotide sequence: TGTGCCAGCAGCGGAGGTCCTAAGGATTTAGAGCAGTACTTC. Residues: CASSGGPKDLEQYF.

This chain connects TRBV7-9 to TRBJ1-2; no definite D call. With 2 bases removed from V and 4 bases from J, the gap between germline ends came to 14 bases. Germline loops: CDR1 SEHNR, CDR2 FQNEAQ (reference sequence). This CDR3 is 15 amino acids long. In DNA form, the CDR3 reads TGTGCCAGCAGCTTACGCTCGGAGGGTGGCTATGGCTACACCTTC. Amino acid sequence: CASSLRSEGGYGYTF. Combining the CDR3 with reference TRBV7-9 and TRBJ1-2 gives the whole variable domain DTGVSQNPRHKITKRGQNVTFRCDPISEHNRLYWYRQTLGQGPEFLTYFQNEAQLEKSRLLSDRFSAERPKGSFSTLEIQRTEQGDSAMYLCASSLRSEGGYGYTFGSGTRLTVV.

About this clonotype: This sequence may be a read error, since a much larger clone differs from it by one base. The chain uses TRBV5-1 and TRBJ2-5; 7 bases are a match to TRBD1. TRBJ2-7 matches the DNA end more closely, so the J call is doubtful. The CDR3 consists of 13 residues. Per the germline V gene, CDR1 is SGHRS and CDR2 is YFSETQ. The CDR3 DNA follows: TGCGCCAGCAGCTGGGACAGCGACTACGAGCAGTACTTC. Its translation is CASSWDSDYEQYF.

Of note for this clonotype: A junction end diverges from the germline sequence, so it may reflect a read error. J is TRBJ2-1 and V is TRBV2; D ambiguous. Germline V gene data show CDR1 as SNHLY and CDR2 as FYNNEI. The CDR3 has 14 residues. CDR3 residues: CPSVFGTVYNEQFF. The CDR3 DNA is TGTCCCAGCGTCTTTGGCACAGTATACAATGAGCAGTTCTTC.

Remarks on this clonotype: Mismatch with germline at one junction end may stem from a read error. The chain employs TRBV5-5 and TRBJ1-3; a weak D match, TRBD1 (6 bases). This CDR3 spans 17 amino acids. The germline V gene has CDR1 SGHKS and CDR2 YYEKEE (reference sequence). As DNA, the CDR3 is TGTGCCAGCAGCGAAGACAGGAGCGTACGCTCTGGAAACGCCATATATTTT. This encodes CASSEDRSVRSGNAIYF.

The chain uses TRBV10-3 and TRBJ2-5, with D perhaps TRBD1 or TRBD2 (5 bases each). The germline CDR1 and CDR2 sequences are ENHRY and SYGVKD. Trimming left V 4 bases short and J 0 bases short, with 12 bases between. This CDR3 spans 15 amino acids. The CDR3 region is CAISGLRGHQETQYF. For the CDR3, the DNA is TGTGCCATCAGTGGGCTTCGGGGCCACCAAGAGACCCAGTACTTC.

This clonotype has more than one count but fewer than ten. V is TRBV20-1 and J is TRBJ2-5, with D tentatively TRBD2 (6 bases). V dropped 6 bases and J dropped 7 bases, with 15 bases sitting between them. The germline V gene encodes CDR1 DFQATT and CDR2 SNEGSKA (reference sequence). The CDR3 length is 12 residues. CDR3 sequence: CSAPTSLGTQYF. The CDR3 DNA reads as TGCAGTGCCCCGACTAGTCTGGGGACCCAGTACTTC.

This clonotype has only one observation. The chain links TRBV7-9 to TRBJ2-7, with D possibly matching TRBD1 (6 bases). V was cut by 4 bases and J by 4 bases, with 14 bases left in between. Germline CDR1 reads SEHNR; CDR2 reads FQNEAQ (reference sequence). This CDR3 has 14 amino acids. The CDR3: CASSSDSTVYEQYF. The CDR3 coding sequence is TGTGCCAGCAGCTCGGACAGCACGGTTTACGAGCAGTACTTC.

V gene TRBV20-1 combines with J gene TRBJ2-5, with D possibly being TRBD1 or TRBD2 (6 bases each). Germline V gene sequence: CDR1 DFQATT, CDR2 SNEGSKA (reference sequence). This CDR3 is 12 amino acids long. Trimming shortened V by 2 bases and J by 5 bases, and 9 bases separated the two germline ends. CDR3 nucleotides: TGCAGTGCTAGAACAGGGAGGGAGACCCAGTACTTC. Translation gives CSARTGRETQYF.

This clonotype was picked up one time. The V call is TRBV9, the J call TRBJ2-2, with D maybe TRBD2 (5 bases). V was pared by 2 bases and J by 3 bases, with 14 bases between. This CDR3 region has 16 residues. Germline V lookup: CDR1 SGDLS, CDR2 YYNGEE. CDR3 DNA sequence: TGTGCCAGCAGCGTGAGCTGGGTCGGGGACACCGGGGAGCTGTTTTTT. Translating it yields CASSVSWVGDTGELFF.

This clonotype was observed once. The chain has TRBV5-6 and TRBJ2-3; the D gene is possibly TRBD2 (5 bases). V dropped 4 bases and J dropped 2 bases, with 14 bases sitting between them. Germline CDR1 reads SGHDT; CDR2 reads YYEEEE. The CDR3 sequence is 15 residues long. CDR3 nucleotide sequence: TGTGCCAGCAGCCCCCCAGGACTCACCACAGATACGCAGTATTTT. Translating it yields CASSPPGLTTDTQYF.

This chain uses TRBV7-3 with TRBJ2-3, with 8 bases matching TRBD1. The V segment lost 4 bases and the J segment 0 bases; nucleotides outside the gene matches: 3. In germline, CDR1 is SGHTA, CDR2 FQGTGA. The CDR3 sequence is 15 residues long. The CDR3 DNA is TGTGCCAGCAGCTCGACAGGGGTCAGCACAGATACGCAGTATTTT. It codes for CASSSTGVSTDTQYF. Filled out from reference TRBV7-3 and TRBJ2-3, the complete variable domain reads GAGVSQTPSNKVTEKGKYVELRCDPISGHTALYWYRQSLGQGPEFLIYFQGTGAADDSGLPNDRFFAVRPEGSVSTLKIQRTERGDSAVYLCASSSTGVSTDTQYFGPGTRLTVL.

This clonotype was picked up a small number of times. The V call is TRBV20-1, the J call TRBJ2-7; D is ambiguous. CDR3 size: 13 residues. Deletions cut 1 base from V and 3 bases from J, with 10 bases between. Germline lookup yields CDR1 DFQATT and CDR2 SNEGSKA (reference sequence). The CDR3 spells CSARALIVYEQYF. The CDR3 DNA reads TGCAGTGCTAGAGCATTGATTGTCTACGAGCAGTACTTC.

This clonotype was detected only once. The rearrangement links TRBV10-3 to TRBJ1-5, with a tentative D call TRBD1 (5 bases). Trimming shortened V by 6 bases and J by 5 bases, and 23 bases separated the two germline ends. The CDR3 has 17 residues. CDR1 is ENHRY, CDR2 SYGVKD, per germline. CDR3 sequence reads: CAIRGPRDPGDHQPQHF. The CDR3 DNA is TGTGCCATCAGGGGACCCCGGGACCCTGGGGACCATCAGCCCCAGCATTTT.